These 13 T cell receptor beta chains originate from one sample sequenced in a study of a mutant IDH1 vaccine in newly diagnosed glioma. Time point defined: week 23, last vaccination. The investigators gave 300 ug of mutant IDH1 20-mer peptide in each vaccine dose, together with topical imiquimod. These receptors' antigens are unknown. Measured with immunoSEQ multiplex PCR; TCRdb has only the in-frame clones, and not every one. The table lists about 60,000 clones, around 86% of them singletons. Source: PBMCs, taken from a glioma patient whose treatment included an IDH1 peptide vaccine. Every receptor here comes from a middle-aged man with glioma.

This sequence joins TRBV27 and TRBJ2-2, with D tentatively TRBD1 or TRBD2 (6 bases each). Germline V gene sequence: CDR1 MNHEY, CDR2 SMNVEV (reference sequence). V lost 5 bases and J 4 bases, leaving 14 bases between the germline ends. The CDR3 loop spans 15 amino acids. The CDR3 DNA is TGTGCCAGCAGTCCCCGACAGGAGGGCACCGGGGAGCTGTTTTTT. Its protein product is CASSPRQEGTGELFF.

This chain connects TRBV4-3 to TRBJ2-4; D is possibly TRBD1 (6 bases). Per germline, CDR1 LGHNA and CDR2 YSLEER. The CDR3 totals 16 residues. Trimming stripped 0 bases from V and 2 bases from J, with 11 bases between. DNA for the CDR3: TGCGCCAGCAGCCAAGATCGACAGGCAACCAAAAACATTCAGTACTTC. It specifies CASSQDRQATKNIQYF.

This clone was seen just once. This rearrangement joins TRBV5-1 to TRBJ2-3, with a weak D call TRBD2 (6 bases). Germline assignment: CDR1 SGHRS and CDR2 YFSETQ. This CDR3 is built from 14 residues. The germline V and J ends were trimmed by 6 bases and 2 bases, with 13 bases remaining between them. CDR3 residues: CASTGGGNTDTQYF. CDR3 coding DNA: TGCGCCAGCACCGGGGGTGGGAACACAGATACGCAGTATTTT. The full variable domain, in which reference TRBV5-1 and TRBJ2-3 provide the parts outside the CDR3, is KAGVTQTPRYLIKTRGQQVTLSCSPISGHRSVSWYQQTPGQGLQFLFEYFSETQRNKGNFPGRFSGRQFSNSRSEMNVSTLELGDSALYLCASTGGGNTDTQYFGPGTRLTVL.

This rearrangement joins TRBV5-1 to TRBJ2-5; D possibly corresponds to TRBD1 (6 bases). V was pared by 4 bases and J by 2 bases, with 15 bases between. CDR1 is SGHRS, CDR2 YFSETQ, per germline. This CDR3 has 15 amino acids. This chain's CDR3 is CASSRHIQGQETQYF. In DNA form, the CDR3 reads TGCGCCAGCAGCCGGCACATACAGGGTCAAGAGACCCAGTACTTC.

The chain employs TRBV29-1 and TRBJ2-7; TRBD1 matches 8 bases. Germline V gene lookup returns CDR1 SQVTM and CDR2 ANQGSEA. V lost 7 bases to trimming and J lost 4 bases; unmatched junction nucleotides: 15. The CDR3 length is 15 residues. The CDR3 region is CSAKTPLGQGYEQYF. Here the CDR3 DNA reads TGCAGCGCCAAGACCCCGTTAGGACAGGGATACGAGCAGTACTTC.

V and J are TRBV29-1 and TRBJ1-1; possible D gene TRBD1, 5 bases. Germline loops: CDR1 SQVTM, CDR2 ANQGSEA. This CDR3 region has 15 residues. Trimming left V 1 base short and J 4 bases short, with 16 bases between. The CDR3 sequence is CSVEAGIRVGTEAFF. Here the CDR3 DNA reads TGCAGCGTTGAAGCAGGGATTCGAGTGGGCACTGAAGCTTTCTTT.

This rearrangement joins TRBV6-5 to TRBJ2-7; 11 bases fit TRBD2. The germline V gene has CDR1 MNHEY and CDR2 SVGAGI. With V trimmed by 6 bases and J by 6 bases, 1 base remained unmatched. CDR3 length: 12 residues. This CDR3 reads CASRGLAGEQYF. The CDR3 DNA follows: TGTGCCAGCAGAGGACTAGCGGGCGAGCAGTACTTC.

This chain joins TRBV29-1 and TRBJ2-3; 8 bases are shared with TRBD2. This CDR3 has 15 residues. Germline V gene data show CDR1 as SQVTM and CDR2 as ANQGSEA. After removal of 6 bases from V and 5 bases from J, the junction contained 13 bases not matched to a gene. For the CDR3, the DNA is TGCAGCGTCGATGGACTAGCTCCAGCGGTAGATACGCAGTATTTT. Translating gives CSVDGLAPAVDTQYF.

The V gene is TRBV27, the J gene TRBJ1-1; 8 nucleotides agree with TRBD1. Germline V gene data show CDR1 as MNHEY and CDR2 as SMNVEV (reference sequence). The ends lost 2 bases at V and 5 bases at J; junction bases unmatched: 10. CDR3 length: 16 residues. CDR3 nucleotide sequence: TGTGCCAGCAGTTTAAGGTCGGACAGGGTGAGAACTGAAGCTTTCTTT. Its protein product is CASSLRSDRVRTEAFF.

The chain links TRBV6-5 to TRBJ2-5; a possible D gene is TRBD1 (5 bases). The CDR3 is 14 amino acids. Germline CDR1 and CDR2: MNHEY and SVGAGI. With 7 bases removed from V and 5 bases from J, the gap between germline ends came to 17 bases. CDR3 amino acids: CASNDSPRVETQYF. For the CDR3, the DNA is TGTGCCAGCAACGACTCCCCCAGGGTGGAGACCCAGTACTTC.

The chain recombines TRBV11-2 with TRBJ1-5; maybe TRBD1 (5 bases). CDR1 SGHAT and CDR2 FQNNGV come from the germline V gene. The CDR3 consists of 15 residues. Trimming removed 4 bases from V and 3 bases from J, with 13 bases in between. CDR3: CASSSTQGDNQPQHF. The CDR3 DNA sequence: TGTGCCAGCAGCTCAACTCAGGGAGACAATCAGCCCCAGCATTTT.

The chain carries TRBV2 and TRBJ1-3; a possible D gene is TRBD1 (5 bases). Trimming stripped 10 bases from V and 8 bases from J, with 18 bases between. The CDR3 totals 13 residues. Germline V gives CDR1 SNHLY, CDR2 FYNNEI. The CDR3 loop reads CAKTAGLLDTIYF. The DNA of the CDR3 is TGTGCCAAGACGGCAGGGTTATTGGACACCATATATTTT.

V is TRBV19 and J is TRBJ2-7, with D hard to call. The V end lost 6 bases, the J end lost 1 base, and 13 bases lay between the germline ends. CDR3 length equals 14 residues. CDR1 and CDR2 from the germline V gene are LNHDA and SQIVND (reference sequence). CDR3 nucleotides: TGTGCCAGTAGGGATCGGGCCTGGTCCTACGAGCAGTACTTC. It codes for CASRDRAWSYEQYF.